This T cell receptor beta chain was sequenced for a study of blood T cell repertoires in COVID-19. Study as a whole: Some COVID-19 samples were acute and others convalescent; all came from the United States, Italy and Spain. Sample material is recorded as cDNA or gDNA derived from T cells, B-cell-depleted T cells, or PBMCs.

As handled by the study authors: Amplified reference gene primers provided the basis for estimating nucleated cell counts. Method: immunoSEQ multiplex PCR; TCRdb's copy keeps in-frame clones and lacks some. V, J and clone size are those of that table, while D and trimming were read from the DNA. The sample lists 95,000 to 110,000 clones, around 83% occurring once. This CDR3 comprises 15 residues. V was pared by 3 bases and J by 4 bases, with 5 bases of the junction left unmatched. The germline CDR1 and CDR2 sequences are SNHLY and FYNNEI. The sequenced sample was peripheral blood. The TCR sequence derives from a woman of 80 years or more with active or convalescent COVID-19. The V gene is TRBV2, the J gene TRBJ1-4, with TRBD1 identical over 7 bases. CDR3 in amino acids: CASSEGQKLNEKLFF. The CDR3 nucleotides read TGTGCCAGCAGTGAGGGACAGAAACTTAATGAAAAACTGTTTTTT.